One sample yielded the 32 T cell receptor beta chains listed below, sequenced in a study of blood T cells in healthy people across ages. With a J-beta primer mix and a sample-barcoded 5' primer, a second PCR ran about 7 to 12 cycles. A single record per CDR3 protein comes from TCRdb applying MiXCR to the 5' RACE reads. There are about 800,000 distinct CDR3 sequences in the sample; roughly 25% occur only once, and 3% to 4.5% lies in the top ten. This same sample was also part of a study on T cells of mothers and their children.

Material for sequencing was blood. The receptors originated from a boy between 10 and 17 years old in good health.

This clonotype was seen only a few times. The rearrangement joins TRBV28 to TRBJ2-7; D not resolved. The CDR3 is made up of 12 amino acids. V lost 3 bases, J lost 7 bases, and 10 bases lay in between. Germline CDR1 reads MDHEN; CDR2 reads SYDVKM. The CDR3 nucleotides read TGTGCCAGCAGTTTTTCGAACTTGGAGCAGTACTTC. Residues: CASSFSNLEQYF.

This chain joins TRBV20-1 and TRBJ2-7; 8 bases are a match to TRBD2. Germline trimming cut 6 bases from V and 2 bases from J; bases unmatched to any gene: 9. The CDR3 runs 14 residues. Germline lookup yields CDR1 DFQATT and CDR2 SNEGSKA (reference sequence). The CDR3 DNA reads TGCAGTGCAAGGACGGGACTAGTTACCTACGAGCAGTACTTC. Residues: CSARTGLVTYEQYF.

V gene TRBV19 combines with J gene TRBJ1-5, with D perhaps TRBD1 (6 bases). CDR3 size: 15 residues. Germline V gene sequence: CDR1 LNHDA, CDR2 SQIVND (reference sequence). Between the trimmed V and J ends, which lost 6 bases and 3 bases, there was a span of 15 bases. The CDR3 reads CASSPGQHPNQPQHF. The CDR3 DNA reads TGTGCCAGTAGCCCGGGACAACACCCCAATCAGCCCCAGCATTTT. Full variable domain (remainder filled in from reference TRBV19 and TRBJ1-5): DGGITQSPKYLFRKEGQNVTLSCEQNLNHDAMYWYRQDPGQGLRLIYYSQIVNDFQKGDIAEGYSVSREKKESFPLTVTSAQKNPTAFYLCASSPGQHPNQPQHFGDGTRLSIL.

This clonotype has a handful of counts. CDR3 nucleotides: TGTGCCAGCAGCGAGGACAGGTCCTACGAGCAGTACTTC. This encodes CASSEDRSYEQYF. The chain carries TRBV7-6 and TRBJ2-5, with 7 bases lining up with TRBD1. The closer fit of TRBJ2-7 to the DNA end suggests the J call may be wrong. There are 13 residues in the CDR3. Per the germline V gene, CDR1 is SGHVS and CDR2 is FNYEAQ.

This clonotype was picked up a small number of times. V gene TRBV6-2 or TRBV6-3 combines with J gene TRBJ2-7; 9 nucleotides align to TRBD2. Germline CDR1 MNHEY, CDR2 SVGEGT. The CDR3 has 16 residues. The V gene end was trimmed by 5 bases and the J gene end by 4 bases; junction bases not matched to a gene: 12. The CDR3 reads CASSLVASGGMYEQYF. DNA for the CDR3: TGTGCCAGCAGTCTTGTCGCAAGCGGGGGGATGTACGAGCAGTACTTC.

The chain employs TRBV3-1 and TRBJ1-2; D gene unclear. Germline lookup yields CDR1 LGHDT and CDR2 YNNKEL (reference sequence). V lost 4 bases and J lost 4, with 13 bases in between. CDR3 length: 14 amino acids. The chain's CDR3 is CASSPPDTFYGYTF. The CDR3 DNA is TGTGCCAGCAGCCCCCCAGACACGTTCTATGGCTACACCTTC.

To note about this clonotype: An end of the junction does not agree with germline; a read error may underlie this. The chain has TRBV14 and TRBJ2-3, with 13 bases lining up with TRBD2. Per germline, CDR1 SGHDN and CDR2 FVKESK. This CDR3 is 16 amino acids long. CDR3 sequence reads: CASSQGTSGSADTHYF. The CDR3 coding sequence is TGTGCCAGCAGCCAAGGGACTAGCGGGAGTGCAGATACGCACTATTTT. Filled out from reference TRBV14 and TRBJ2-3, the complete variable domain reads EAGVTQFPSHSVIEKGQTVTLRCDPISGHDNLYWYRRVMGKEIKFLLHFVKESKQDESGMPNNRFLAERTGGTYSTLKVQPAELEDSGVYFCASSQGTSGSADTHYFGPGTRLTVL.

CDR3 in amino acids: CASSYGTFQRGETQYF. The CDR3 region has the DNA TGTGCCAGCAGTTACGGGACCTTCCAGCGGGGAGAGACCCAGTACTTC. This chain links TRBV6-5 with TRBJ2-5, with 7 positions matching TRBD2. V was clipped by 2 bases and J by 4 bases; unmatched bases: 10. This CDR3 has 16 residues. Germline V gene data show CDR1 as MNHEY and CDR2 as SVGAGI.

The rearrangement uses TRBV6-5 and TRBJ2-5; D is perhaps TRBD2 (5 bases). Germline-derived CDR1 and CDR2 are MNHEY and SVGAGI. V was trimmed by 6 bases and J by 1 base, leaving 12 bases between them. The CDR3 spans 14 residues. As DNA, the CDR3 is TGTGCCAGCAGCCACGACTATCTCCAAGAGACCCAGTACTTC. Protein: CASSHDYLQETQYF.

This clonotype has a handful of counts. The chain employs TRBV12-3 or TRBV12-4 and TRBJ2-4; D is possibly TRBD1 (6 bases). V dropped 5 bases and J dropped 5 bases, with 13 bases sitting between them. The CDR3 contains 14 residues. The CDR3 region has the DNA TGTGCCAGCAGTCCTTGGGACATGGAAAACATTCAGTACTTC. Translated: CASSPWDMENIQYF.

The CDR3 spells CSAHGSDGRMGPQHF. The DNA for the CDR3 is TGCAGTGCCCATGGGTCGGACGGGCGAATGGGGCCCCAGCATTTT. The chain recombines TRBV20-1 with TRBJ1-5; D gene uncertain. The V end was cut by 6 bases, the J end by 9 bases, with 24 bases between. The CDR3 has 15 amino acids. Germline V gene sequence: CDR1 DFQATT, CDR2 SNEGSKA (reference sequence).

The chain recombines TRBV4-3 with TRBJ2-1; 9 nucleotides line up with TRBD2. The germline V gene has CDR1 LGHNA and CDR2 YSLEER. This CDR3 spans 18 amino acids. The V and J ends lost 3 bases and 3 bases, in that order; junction bases with no gene match: 12. The CDR3 DNA sequence: TGCGCCAGCAGCCAGGAACTGACCGGGACTAGCAGCTACAATGAGCAGTTCTTC. Residues: CASSQELTGTSSYNEQFF.

This clonotype came up many times. CDR3 in amino acids: CASSLGRYNEQFF. The CDR3, as DNA: TGTGCCAGCAGCTTAGGCCGGTACAATGAGCAGTTCTTC. The rearrangement joins TRBV7-2 to TRBJ2-1; D call uncertain. V lost 1 base to trimming and J lost 4 bases, with 5 bases between them. From germline, CDR1 is SGHTA and CDR2 FQGNSA. The CDR3 totals 13 residues.

The J gene is TRBJ2-3, the V gene TRBV5-1, with 7 bases aligning to TRBD2. Germline CDR1 SGHRS, CDR2 YFSETQ. The CDR3 covers 17 residues. Trimming at V came to 2 bases and at J to 0 bases, leaving 9 bases not matched to a gene. The CDR3 loop is CASSFGASGWSTDTQYF. As DNA, the CDR3 is TGCGCCAGCAGCTTTGGCGCTAGCGGATGGAGCACAGATACGCAGTATTTT.

The chain has TRBV6-6 and TRBJ2-5; D unresolved. Germline CDR1 MNHNY, CDR2 SVGAGI (reference sequence). The CDR3 spans 11 residues. Between the trimmed V and J ends, which lost 2 bases and 6 bases, there was a span of 4 bases. Written as DNA, the CDR3 is TGTGCCAGCAGTTACGACCAGACCCAGTACTTC. This codes for CASSYDQTQYF.

This clonotype was recorded a few times. The gene calls are TRBV27 and TRBJ2-5, with 7 bases that match TRBD2. The CDR3 sequence is 14 residues long. J lost 4 bases, V lost 4 bases, and 6 bases had no gene match. CDR1 and CDR2 (germline): MNHEY, SMNVEV (reference sequence). The CDR3 sequence is CASSSELAGETQYF. The CDR3 bases are TGTGCCAGCAGTTCCGAATTAGCGGGAGAGACCCAGTACTTC.

CDR3 nucleotides: TGTGCCATCAGTGAGGGGGATTCACCCCTCCACTTT. Encoded protein: CAISEGDSPLHF. The rearrangement links TRBV10-3 to TRBJ1-6, with D unclear. V dropped 2 bases and J dropped 8 bases, with 4 bases sitting between them. The CDR3 loop spans 12 amino acids. Germline-derived CDR1 and CDR2 are ENHRY and SYGVKD.

J is TRBJ1-2 and V is TRBV27; D not resolved. Germline V gives CDR1 MNHEY, CDR2 SMNVEV (reference sequence). Deletions cut 0 bases from V and 8 bases from J, with 13 bases between. The CDR3 extends over 14 amino acids. This CDR3 is CASSLSADGRGYTF. The CDR3 DNA reads TGTGCCAGCAGTTTATCCGCGGATGGAAGGGGCTACACCTTC.

V gene TRBV7-3 combines with J gene TRBJ2-3; D is uncertain. Trimming stripped 5 bases from V and 2 bases from J, with 8 bases between. Germline V lookup: CDR1 SGHTA, CDR2 FQGTGA. CDR3 length: 13 residues. As DNA, the CDR3 is TGTGCCAGCAGCCCTGCAAACACAGATACGCAGTATTTT. Amino acids: CASSPANTDTQYF.

This chain connects TRBV19 to TRBJ1-2, with D perhaps matching TRBD1 (5 bases). CDR3 length: 15 amino acids. CDR1 and CDR2 from the germline V gene are LNHDA and SQIVND (reference sequence). Trimming stripped 5 bases from V and 2 bases from J, with 15 bases between. CDR3 sequence reads: CASSPPQPGNYGYTF. CDR3 nucleotides: TGTGCCAGTAGTCCTCCCCAACCAGGGAACTATGGCTACACCTTC.

This clonotype was observed a few times. The chain links TRBV7-9 to TRBJ2-7; the D gene could be TRBD1 or TRBD2 (5 bases each). This CDR3 is built from 15 residues. The germline V gene encodes CDR1 SEHNR and CDR2 FQNEAQ (reference sequence). The ends were cut back, 8 bases at V and 0 bases at J, with 17 bases in the middle. The CDR3 coding sequence is TGTGCCAGCCAGAGCCAGGCAGGGAGCTCCTACGAGCAGTACTTC. Translating gives CASQSQAGSSYEQYF.

Comments on this clonotype: A much larger clone lies one base from this, so it may be a read error. V usage is TRBV21-1 and J usage is TRBJ2-7; the table gives TRBD1 as D, unverified against the DNA. TRBV21-1 is assigned pseudogene status. CDR3 length: 16 amino acids. For the CDR3, the DNA is TGTGTCAGCAGCAAAGCGCGGCAGGGTTGTCCCTACGAGCAGTACTTC. It translates to CVSSKARQGCPYEQYF.

The chain carries TRBV5-5 and TRBJ2-5; 7 bases are shared with TRBD1. In germline, CDR1 is SGHKS, CDR2 YYEKEE (reference sequence). Trimming cost V 0 bases and J 5 bases; bases outside gene matches: 7. The CDR3 spans 15 residues. CDR3 coding DNA: TGTGCCAGCAGCTTGGCCGACAGGGTTTACGAGACCCAGTACTTC. It specifies CASSLADRVYETQYF.

This clonotype was found a few times. The chain links TRBV28 to TRBJ2-7, with TRBD1 as a possible D gene (7 bases). Germline V gene data show CDR1 as MDHEN and CDR2 as SYDVKM. V was clipped by 3 bases and J by 3 bases, with 15 bases between them. The CDR3 covers 15 residues. The CDR3 loop is CASSFLAGGYYEQYF. In DNA, the CDR3 is TGTGCCAGCAGTTTTCTGGCAGGGGGGTACTACGAGCAGTACTTC.

The chain combines TRBV4-3 with TRBJ1-1, with D possibly being TRBD1 (5 bases). The CDR3 consists of 16 residues. The germline V gene encodes CDR1 LGHNA and CDR2 YSLEER. Deletions cut 0 bases from V and 5 bases from J, with 16 bases between. CDR3 residues: CASSQELPGWATEAFF. In nucleotides, the CDR3 is TGCGCCAGCAGCCAAGAACTCCCAGGGTGGGCGACTGAAGCTTTCTTT.

The table lists this clonotype with a few counts. The chain recombines TRBV7-2 with TRBJ2-1, with TRBD2 matching 8 bases. After removal of 6 bases from V and 1 base from J, the junction contained 8 bases not matched to a gene. The CDR3 is 16 amino acids. Looked up from germline, CDR1 is SGHTA and CDR2 is FQGNSA. Here the CDR3 DNA reads TGTGCCAGCAGTCTGAGCGGGAGTGGATCCTACAATGAGCAGTTCTTC. Translation: CASSLSGSGSYNEQFF.

The V and J genes are TRBV16 and TRBJ1-2; the match to TRBD1 covers 12 bases. With V trimmed by 4 bases and J by 4 bases, 4 bases remained unmatched. This CDR3 has 15 residues. The V gene's germline CDR1 is KGHSY and CDR2 FQNENV. For the CDR3, the DNA is TGTGCCAGCAGCCTTGGGACAGGGGGCGGCTATGGCTACACCTTC. It specifies CASSLGTGGGYGYTF.

This clonotype was seen a few times. The J gene is TRBJ1-4, the V gene TRBV6-5; no firm D call. Germline V gene sequence: CDR1 MNHEY, CDR2 SVGAGI. V lost 3 bases, J lost 7 bases, and 15 bases lay in between. The CDR3 sequence is 15 residues long. In nucleotides, the CDR3 is TGTGCCAGCAGTTATTCCGGACCGGGAACTGAAAAACTGTTTTTT. Protein product: CASSYSGPGTEKLFF.

The chain recombines TRBV27 with TRBJ2-1, with D tentatively TRBD2 (6 bases). CDR3 length equals 16 residues. Germline CDR1 is MNHEY and CDR2 is SMNVEV (reference sequence). With 2 bases removed from V and 1 base from J, the gap between germline ends came to 12 bases. The CDR3, as DNA: TGTGCCAGCAGTTTAGGAGGGCCCAAGTCCTACAATGAGCAGTTCTTC. This encodes CASSLGGPKSYNEQFF.

This clonotype was seen more than once but under ten times. V is TRBV13 and J is TRBJ2-3; TRBD1 might be the D (6 bases). The CDR3 totals 16 residues. V was pared by 0 bases and J by 0 bases, with 10 bases between. Germline CDR1 PRHDT, CDR2 FYEKMQ (reference sequence). The CDR3 DNA is TGTGCCAGCAGCTTAGGACAGGGCGAGAGCACAGATACGCAGTATTTT. Protein sequence: CASSLGQGESTDTQYF. Filled out from reference TRBV13 and TRBJ2-3, the complete variable domain reads AAGVIQSPRHLIKEKRETATLKCYPIPRHDTVYWYQQGPGQDPQFLISFYEKMQSDKGSIPDRFSAQQFSDYHSELNMSSLELGDSALYFCASSLGQGESTDTQYFGPGTRLTVL.

V and J are TRBV28 and TRBJ1-1; D is uncertain. Germline V gives CDR1 MDHEN, CDR2 SYDVKM. The V and J ends lost 4 bases and 8 bases respectively, with 14 bases between them. The CDR3 covers 13 residues. For the CDR3, the DNA is TGTGCCAGCAGTTCCTACCCCTGGCCCGAAGCTTTCTTT. Translated: CASSSYPWPEAFF.

This clonotype turned up a few times. CDR3 region: CASSWGLAGGPYEQYF. Here the CDR3 DNA reads TGCGCCAGCAGCTGGGGACTAGCGGGAGGTCCCTACGAGCAGTACTTC. The rearrangement joins TRBV5-1 to TRBJ2-7; 15 bases are a match to TRBD2. Germline V gene lookup returns CDR1 SGHRS and CDR2 YFSETQ. This CDR3 comprises 16 residues. The V and J ends lost 3 bases and 2 bases, in that order; junction bases with no gene match: 3.